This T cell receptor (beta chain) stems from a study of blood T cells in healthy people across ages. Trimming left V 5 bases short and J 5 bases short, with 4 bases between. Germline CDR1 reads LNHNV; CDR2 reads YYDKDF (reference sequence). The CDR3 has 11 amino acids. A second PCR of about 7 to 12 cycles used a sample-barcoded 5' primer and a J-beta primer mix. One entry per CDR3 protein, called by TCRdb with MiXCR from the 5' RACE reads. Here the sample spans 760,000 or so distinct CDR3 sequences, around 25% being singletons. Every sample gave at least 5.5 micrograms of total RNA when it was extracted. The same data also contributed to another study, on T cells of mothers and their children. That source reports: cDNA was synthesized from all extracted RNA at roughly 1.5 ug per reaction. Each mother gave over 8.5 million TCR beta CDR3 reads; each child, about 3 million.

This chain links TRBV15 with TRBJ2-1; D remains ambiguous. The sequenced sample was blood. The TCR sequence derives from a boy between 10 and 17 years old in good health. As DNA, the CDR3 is TGTGCCACCAGCTATCACAATGAGCAGTTCTTC. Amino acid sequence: CATSYHNEQFF.